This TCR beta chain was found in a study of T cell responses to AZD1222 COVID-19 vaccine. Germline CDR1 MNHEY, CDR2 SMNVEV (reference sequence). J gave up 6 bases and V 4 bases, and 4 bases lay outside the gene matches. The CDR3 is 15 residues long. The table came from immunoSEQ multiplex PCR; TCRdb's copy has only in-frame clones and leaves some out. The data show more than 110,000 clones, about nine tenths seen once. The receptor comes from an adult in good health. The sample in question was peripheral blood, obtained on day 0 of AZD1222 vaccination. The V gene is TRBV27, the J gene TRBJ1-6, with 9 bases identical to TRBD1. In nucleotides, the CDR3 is TGTGCCAGCAGTTCCGGACAGGGGATTAATTCACCCCTCCACTTT. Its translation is CASSSGQGINSPLHF.